The T cell receptor (beta chain) described here comes from a study of Graves' ophthalmopathy and Graves' hyperthyroidism. In its sample, this clonotype was seen many times. RNA transcripts were the source from which TCR beta CDR3 regions were amplified. HTBI primers were used in a first-round RT-PCR, which preceded a second-round multiplex PCR. TCRdb processed the multiplex PCR reads anew with MiXCR; each CDR3 protein has one entry. The table has about 1.2 million distinct CDR3 sequences, 35% to 45% seen once; the top ten hold around 10%. V shed 4 bases, J shed 5 bases, and the junction held 2 bases outside the gene matches. The CDR3 is 13 residues long. Germline values: CDR1 SNHLY, CDR2 FYNNEI.

The sequence derives from an adult man with Graves' hyperthyroidism. Sequenced sample: peripheral blood or thyroid tissue (not recorded which). V usage is TRBV2 and J usage is TRBJ1-5; 7 positions match TRBD1. For the CDR3, the DNA is TGTGCCAGCAGTGGACAGGGACATCAGCCCCAGCATTTT. The encoded protein is CASSGQGHQPQHF.